The 28 T cell receptor beta chains presented below share a single source sample, sequenced in a study of T cell responses to AZD1222 COVID-19 vaccine. TCRdb's copy holds only in-frame clones and misses some; the assay was immunoSEQ multiplex PCR. The sample has approximately 180,000 clones; around 94% are singletons. This specimen consisted of peripheral blood, obtained on day 0 of AZD1222 vaccination. All receptors derive from an adult in good health.

The CDR3 loop is CASSYPARAIMNTEAFF. In nucleotides, the CDR3 is TGTGCCAGCAGTTACCCGGCCAGGGCAATCATGAACACTGAAGCTTTCTTT. The chain uses TRBV6-2 or TRBV6-3 and TRBJ1-1; perhaps TRBD1 as D (5 bases). The ends were cut back, 2 bases at V and 0 bases at J, with 16 bases in the middle. Germline-derived CDR1 and CDR2 are MNHEY and SVGEGT. CDR3 length: 17 amino acids.

This chain uses TRBV10-3 with TRBJ1-1, with D possibly being TRBD1 (5 bases). The germline V gene encodes CDR1 ENHRY and CDR2 SYGVKD. The V and J ends lost 0 bases and 0 bases respectively, with 8 bases between them. The CDR3 runs 15 residues. The CDR3 protein is CAISESAGVNTEAFF. The CDR3 region has the DNA TGTGCCATCAGTGAGTCGGCGGGGGTGAACACTGAAGCTTTCTTT.

The chain has TRBV7-9 and TRBJ2-1; D might be TRBD1 (6 bases). Trimming removed 5 bases at V and 1 base at J, with 12 bases between. There are 15 residues in the CDR3. Per germline, CDR1 SEHNR and CDR2 FQNEAQ (reference sequence). CDR3 amino acids: CASSAPGVSYNEQFF. Written as DNA, the CDR3 is TGTGCCAGCAGCGCCCCAGGGGTATCCTACAATGAGCAGTTCTTC. The variable domain in full, with the rest retrieved from reference TRBV7-9 and TRBJ2-1, is DTGVSQNPRHKITKRGQNVTFRCDPISEHNRLYWYRQTLGQGPEFLTYFQNEAQLEKSRLLSDRFSAERPKGSFSTLEIQRTEQGDSAMYLCASSAPGVSYNEQFFGPGTRLTVL.

The rearrangement links TRBV28 to TRBJ1-1; D may be TRBD1 (6 bases). This CDR3 has 14 amino acids. In germline, CDR1 is MDHEN, CDR2 SYDVKM. Trimming stripped 8 bases from V and 11 bases from J, with 24 bases between. CDR3 residues: CASQTQEPQGRAFF. Here the CDR3 DNA reads TGTGCCAGCCAGACACAAGAACCTCAGGGGCGGGCTTTCTTT.

CDR3 bases: TGTGCCAGCAGCAATACCGGGACAGGGGGGTCACCCCTCCACTTT. Amino acid sequence: CASSNTGTGGSPLHF. V gene TRBV28 combines with J gene TRBJ1-6; TRBD1 aligns across 11 bases. Germline loops: CDR1 MDHEN, CDR2 SYDVKM. The CDR3 runs to 15 residues. J gave up 10 bases and V 6 bases, and 8 bases lay outside the gene matches.

The CDR3 region is CASSRITGGYTEAFF. The DNA of the CDR3 is TGCGCCAGCAGCCGAATAACAGGGGGTTACACTGAAGCTTTCTTT. The V gene is TRBV4-1, the J gene TRBJ1-1; TRBD1 aligns across 8 bases. This CDR3 is 15 amino acids long. CDR1 and CDR2 from the germline V gene are MGHRA and YSYEKL. J lost 3 bases, V lost 4 bases, and 7 bases had no gene match.

The chain couples TRBV6-5 to TRBJ1-3, with D unclear. Germline CDR1 reads MNHEY; CDR2 reads SVGAGI. V was pared by 4 bases and J by 4 bases, with 8 bases between. This CDR3 region has 13 residues. CDR3 coding DNA: TGTGCCAGCAGTTTGGACGGGGGAAACACCATATATTTT. Residues: CASSLDGGNTIYF.

The rearrangement uses TRBV29-1 and TRBJ1-1; D call uncertain. CDR1 is SQVTM, CDR2 ANQGSEA, per germline. The V end was cut by 0 bases, the J end by 6 bases, with 11 bases between. The CDR3 consists of 13 residues. CDR3 sequence (DNA): TGCAGCGTTGAAGATCACAAATTGGCTGAAGCTTTCTTT. This encodes CSVEDHKLAEAFF.

The chain links TRBV28 to TRBJ1-2, with D possibly being TRBD1 (5 bases). Germline V gene lookup returns CDR1 MDHEN and CDR2 SYDVKM. V was pared by 3 bases and J by 3 bases, with 11 bases between. This CDR3 region has 14 residues. The CDR3 loop reads CASSFSGTDYGYTF. In nucleotides, the CDR3 is TGTGCCAGCAGTTTCTCCGGGACGGACTATGGCTACACCTTC.

The V gene is TRBV12-3 or TRBV12-4, the J gene TRBJ1-1; D is ambiguous. The ends were cut back, 6 bases at V and 1 base at J, with 9 bases in the middle. The CDR3 is 13 amino acids. The CDR3 region is CASRYSRNTEAFF. The CDR3 nucleotides read TGTGCCAGCAGGTATTCACGGAACACTGAAGCTTTCTTT.

V gene TRBV6-1 combines with J gene TRBJ2-5; 7 bases match TRBD2. V was pared by 3 bases and J by 3 bases, with 7 bases of the junction left unmatched. The CDR3 contains 15 residues. Germline V gene sequence: CDR1 MNHNS, CDR2 SASEGT. The CDR3 nucleotides are TGTGCCAGCAGTGAGCCAGTGGGGGGGAAAGAGACCCAGTACTTC. This sequence encodes CASSEPVGGKETQYF.

About this clone: Other DNA variants within this sample encode the same CDR3. V usage is TRBV6-1 and J usage is TRBJ2-1, with TRBD2 matching 12 bases. The trim removed 2 bases at V and 4 bases at J, leaving 0 bases unmatched. The CDR3 has 15 amino acids. Germline V lookup: CDR1 MNHNS, CDR2 SASEGT. The CDR3 DNA reads TGTGCCAGCAGTGAACTAGCGGGAGGGTACAATGAGCAGTTCTTC. It specifies CASSELAGGYNEQFF.

The chain has TRBV2 and TRBJ2-7, with 8 bases aligning to TRBD2. Per the germline V gene, CDR1 is SNHLY and CDR2 is FYNNEI. The CDR3 runs 12 residues. V dropped 5 bases and J dropped 6; count of bases not matched to a gene: 3. CDR3 DNA sequence: TGTGCCAGCAGTTTCAGCGGGAGCGAGCAGTACTTC. This gives the protein CASSFSGSEQYF.

Comment on this clone: This sample also contains other DNA sequences that code for the same CDR3. The V and J genes are TRBV6-2 or TRBV6-3 and TRBJ1-5, with TRBD1 as a possible D gene (6 bases). CDR1 and CDR2 (germline): MNHEY, SVGEGT. CDR3 length equals 13 residues. V gave up 6 bases and J gave up 2 bases, with 8 bases separating them. Here the CDR3 reads CASSRQGNQPQHF. In nucleotides, the CDR3 is TGTGCCAGCAGCCGACAGGGCAATCAGCCCCAGCATTTT.

V usage is TRBV7-2 and J usage is TRBJ1-5, with D hard to call. The CDR3 spans 14 residues. With 2 bases removed from V and 3 bases from J, the gap between germline ends came to 8 bases. Germline values: CDR1 SGHTA, CDR2 FQGNSA. Here the CDR3 reads CASSLSGLNQPQHF. CDR3 DNA sequence: TGTGCCAGCAGCTTATCCGGCCTCAATCAGCCCCAGCATTTT.

This chain uses TRBV29-1 with TRBJ2-4; D is tentatively TRBD1 or TRBD2 (6 bases each). CDR1 and CDR2 (germline): SQVTM, ANQGSEA. CDR3 size: 18 residues. Between the trimmed V and J ends, which lost 5 bases and 1 base, there was a span of 24 bases. The CDR3 DNA is TGCAGCGTTTTGACGCGGGACACCCCATCGGGGGCCAAAAACATTCAGTACTTC. This codes for CSVLTRDTPSGAKNIQYF.

In DNA, the CDR3 is TGTGCCAGCAGCCAAAGACAGGGGCGCTACGAGCAGTACTTC. This translates into CASSQRQGRYEQYF. The chain has TRBV7-2 and TRBJ2-7; 8 bases line up with TRBD1. The germline V gene has CDR1 SGHTA and CDR2 FQGNSA. The CDR3 sequence is 14 residues long. Losses at the gene ends were 5 bases for V and 3 bases for J; bases not matched to a gene: 6. Full variable domain (missing parts from reference TRBV7-2 and TRBJ2-7): GAGVSQSPSNKVTEKGKDVELRCDPISGHTALYWYRQSLGQGLEFLIYFQGNSAPDKSGLPSDRFSAERTGGSVSTLTIQRTQQEDSAVYLCASSQRQGRYEQYFGPGTRLTVT.

The rearrangement links TRBV11-2 to TRBJ2-2; D tentatively reads TRBD1 or TRBD2 (5 bases each). The CDR3 has 15 residues. CDR1 is SGHAT and CDR2 is FQNNGV in the germline V gene. Deletions cut 0 bases from V and 6 bases from J, with 11 bases between. The CDR3 spells CASSLDPGTPGELFF. As DNA, the CDR3 is TGTGCCAGCAGCTTAGATCCAGGGACGCCCGGGGAGCTGTTTTTT. The entire variable domain, with the rest obtained from reference TRBV11-2 and TRBJ2-2, is as follows: EAGVAQSPRYKIIEKRQSVAFWCNPISGHATLYWYQQILGQGPKLLIQFQNNGVVDDSQLPKDRFSAERLKGVDSTLKIQPAKLEDSAVYLCASSLDPGTPGELFFGEGSRLTVL.

The rearrangement joins TRBV19 to TRBJ1-2, with 8 bases that match TRBD1. The CDR3 covers 14 residues. V lost 5 bases and J lost 7; bases outside the gene matches: 9. Per germline, CDR1 LNHDA and CDR2 SQIVND (reference sequence). The DNA of the CDR3 is TGTGCCAGTAGTTACAAAGGACAGGGCTCTGGCTACACCTTC. Its translation is CASSYKGQGSGYTF.

This rearrangement joins TRBV24-1 to TRBJ1-2; 7 nucleotides align to TRBD1. V lost 4 bases, J lost 3 bases, and 1 base stayed unmatched. Germline V gives CDR1 KGHDR, CDR2 SFDVKD. The CDR3 is 13 amino acids. In DNA, the CDR3 is TGTGCCACCAGTGACGGGACAGACTATGGCTACACCTTC. It encodes CATSDGTDYGYTF.

V usage is TRBV6-5 and J usage is TRBJ2-3; perhaps TRBD2 as D (6 bases). The CDR3 is 15 residues long. Deletions cut 7 bases from V and 3 bases from J, with 17 bases between. Germline V gene sequence: CDR1 MNHEY, CDR2 SVGAGI. The CDR3 here is CASIFGGSRTDTQYF. The CDR3 coding sequence is TGTGCCAGCATCTTTGGGGGGAGTCGGACAGATACGCAGTATTTT.

This chain links TRBV28 with TRBJ2-1, with TRBD1 identical over 7 bases. The CDR3 contains 15 residues. The J segment lost 0 bases and the V segment lost 5 bases, leaving 4 bases of the junction unmatched. The germline V gene has CDR1 MDHEN and CDR2 SYDVKM. CDR3 sequence (DNA): TGTGCCAGCAGTCCTTGGGACAGCTCCTACAATGAGCAGTTCTTC. Its translation is CASSPWDSSYNEQFF. The full variable domain, rest sourced from reference TRBV28 and TRBJ2-1, is DVKVTQSSRYLVKRTGEKVFLECVQDMDHENMFWYRQDPGLGLRLIYFSYDVKMKEKGDIPEGYSVSREKKERFSLILESASTNQTSMYLCASSPWDSSYNEQFFGPGTRLTVL.

The chain couples TRBV4-1 to TRBJ2-2, with 9 bases lining up with TRBD2. The V gene end was trimmed by 0 bases and the J gene end by 9 bases; junction bases not matched to a gene: 5. The CDR3 spans 15 residues. CDR1 and CDR2 from the germline V gene are MGHRA and YSYEKL. CDR3 protein: CASSQELAGHRELFF. CDR3 DNA sequence: TGCGCCAGCAGCCAAGAGCTAGCGGGACACCGGGAGCTGTTTTTT.

The chain links TRBV2 to TRBJ1-6; D is unclear. Trimming stripped 7 bases from V and 15 bases from J, with 16 bases between. CDR1 SNHLY and CDR2 FYNNEI come from the germline V gene. The length of the CDR3 is 12 residues. CDR3: CASIGGGMVLHF. CDR3 DNA sequence: TGTGCCAGCATCGGAGGAGGGATGGTCCTCCACTTT.

J is TRBJ1-2 and V is TRBV4-3, with TRBD1 identical over 9 bases. Per the germline V gene, CDR1 is LGHNA and CDR2 is YSLEER. The junction had 10 bases not matched to a gene; V was cut back by 0 bases and J by 8 bases. CDR3 length equals 16 residues. CDR3 nucleotides: TGCGCCAGCAGCCAAGATGCGGGACAGGGAGGAGCGGGCTACACCTTC. Its protein is CASSQDAGQGGAGYTF.

This chain links TRBV6-5 with TRBJ1-4, with 8 bases matching TRBD1. CDR1 is MNHEY and CDR2 is SVGAGI in the germline V gene. The ends lost 2 bases at V and 3 bases at J; junction bases unmatched: 5. CDR3 length: 16 residues. The CDR3 reads CASSYGQGAANEKLFF. The CDR3 nucleotides read TGTGCCAGCAGTTACGGGCAGGGGGCGGCTAATGAAAAACTGTTTTTT.

This clone was observed a single time. The chain has TRBV10-3 and TRBJ1-1; the match to TRBD1 covers 9 bases. V lost 11 bases and J lost 1; bases outside the gene matches: 8. In germline, CDR1 is ENHRY, CDR2 SYGVKD. The CDR3 covers 14 residues. Here the CDR3 DNA reads TGTGCCTCCTCCTACAGGGGGCAGAACACTGAAGCTTTCTTT. Amino acids: CASSYRGQNTEAFF.

This chain links TRBV7-8 with TRBJ1-1; no definite D call. The germline V and J ends were trimmed by 5 bases and 6 bases, with 13 bases remaining between them. This CDR3 is 13 amino acids long. CDR1 is SGHVS and CDR2 is FQNEAQ in the germline V gene. This CDR3 is CASSPTAGAEAFF. CDR3 DNA: TGTGCCAGCAGCCCAACGGCGGGCGCTGAAGCTTTCTTT.